A single sample gave rise to the 30 T cell receptor beta chains below, sequenced in a study of cytotoxic CD8 clonotypes in ibrutinib-treated CLL. Profiling relied on immunoSEQ multiplex PCR, and the TCRdb table lists in-frame clones only, not all of them. This table holds approximately 92,000 clones, 75% to 80% found once. Specimen: PBMCs, collected after 24 months of ibrutinib treatment. The receptor set was obtained from a human donor with chronic lymphocytic leukemia.

The chain recombines TRBV5-1 with TRBJ2-5, with D perhaps matching TRBD2 (6 bases). CDR1 and CDR2 (germline): SGHRS, YFSETQ. This CDR3 has 13 residues. V gave up 3 bases and J gave up 7 bases, with 13 bases separating them. The CDR3 sequence: CASSSGSQATQYF. DNA for the CDR3: TGCGCCAGCAGCTCCGGGAGCCAGGCGACCCAGTACTTC.

This clone appeared many times. This rearrangement joins TRBV15 to TRBJ2-7, with TRBD2 identical over 13 bases. Unmatched junction bases numbered 7, after V lost 5 bases and J lost 0 bases. Germline V gene lookup returns CDR1 LNHNV and CDR2 YYDKDF (reference sequence). This CDR3 has 17 amino acids. DNA for the CDR3: TGTGCCACCAGCCCCGGACTAGCGGGAGCTACCTCCTACGAGCAGTACTTC. The encoded protein is CATSPGLAGATSYEQYF. The variable domain in full, with the rest retrieved from reference TRBV15 and TRBJ2-7, is DAMVIQNPRYQVTQFGKPVTLSCSQTLNHNVMYWYQQKSSQAPKLLFHYYDKDFNNEADTPDNFQSRRPNTSFCFLDIRSPGLGDTAMYLCATSPGLAGATSYEQYFGPGTRLTVT.

This clone has only a few counts. This sequence joins TRBV11-3 and TRBJ2-5; D is ambiguous. Trimming took 1 base from V and 5 from J, leaving 14 bases between them. The CDR3 loop spans 15 amino acids. Germline CDR1 and CDR2: SGHNT and YENEEA. CDR3 loop: CASSLGQSLRETQYF. The CDR3 nucleotides read TGTGCCAGCAGCTTAGGGCAGAGTCTGCGGGAGACCCAGTACTTC.

The rearrangement uses TRBV7-9 and TRBJ2-3; D might be TRBD1 (5 bases). Germline assignment: CDR1 SEHNR and CDR2 FQNEAQ (reference sequence). The length of the CDR3 is 15 residues. Trimming took 1 base from V and 2 from J, leaving 10 bases between them. CDR3 sequence: CASSLEGPNTDTQYF. The CDR3 DNA reads TGTGCCAGCAGCTTAGAGGGGCCGAACACAGATACGCAGTATTTT.

CDR3 region: CASSLNELLLYEQYF. The CDR3 DNA follows: TGTGCCAGCAGTCTAAACGAATTATTACTCTACGAGCAGTACTTC. The chain employs TRBV6-5 and TRBJ2-7; no clear D. Between the trimmed V and J ends, which lost 5 bases and 3 bases, there was a span of 17 bases. Germline CDR1 is MNHEY and CDR2 is SVGAGI. This CDR3 region has 15 residues.

The chain employs TRBV4-1 and TRBJ2-1; 11 bases align to TRBD2. Germline trimming cut 4 bases from V and 5 bases from J; bases unmatched to any gene: 7. The CDR3 loop spans 16 amino acids. CDR1 MGHRA and CDR2 YSYEKL come from the germline V gene. The DNA for the CDR3 is TGCGCCAGCAGCCCTTCTCCGGGACTAGCGGACAATGAGCAGTTCTTC. This translates into CASSPSPGLADNEQFF.

The genes are TRBV27 and TRBJ2-1, with D uncertain. With 1 base removed from V and 8 bases from J, the gap between germline ends came to 9 bases. Germline loops: CDR1 MNHEY, CDR2 SMNVEV (reference sequence). This CDR3 has 13 residues. In DNA, the CDR3 is TGTGCCAGCAGTTTATTCGCGCGAGATGAGCAGTTCTTC. It is translated as CASSLFARDEQFF.

This chain uses TRBV5-6 with TRBJ2-7; 7 bases align to TRBD1. V shed 1 base, J shed 7 bases, and the junction held 8 bases outside the gene matches. Germline CDR1 is SGHDT and CDR2 is YYEEEE. The CDR3 is 14 amino acids. The CDR3 region is CASSLWTGMWEQYF. CDR3 bases: TGTGCCAGCAGCTTGTGGACAGGAATGTGGGAGCAGTACTTC.

The chain is built from TRBV19 and TRBJ2-7; D is unclear. Trimming pared 1 base from V and 4 bases from J, leaving 14 bases between. The CDR3 consists of 15 residues. The germline V gene has CDR1 LNHDA and CDR2 SQIVND (reference sequence). For the CDR3, the DNA is TGTGCCAGTAGTATAGCTGGAACCTCCCCTTACGAGCAGTACTTC. Protein sequence: CASSIAGTSPYEQYF.

The chain links TRBV28 to TRBJ1-6, with D maybe TRBD1 (6 bases). This CDR3 region has 19 residues. Germline assignment: CDR1 MDHEN and CDR2 SYDVKM. V was trimmed by 6 bases and J by 1 base, leaving 22 bases between them. CDR3 in amino acids: CASRLNVRGSLSYNSPLHF. The CDR3 DNA follows: TGTGCCAGCAGGCTAAACGTCAGGGGTAGTTTGTCCTATAATTCACCCCTCCACTTT.

This chain joins TRBV28 and TRBJ2-7; TRBD1 is a possible D gene (6 bases). Germline lookup yields CDR1 MDHEN and CDR2 SYDVKM. CDR3 length: 14 amino acids. The V end was cut by 4 bases, the J end by 2 bases, with 12 bases between. CDR3 protein: CASSYQGSTYEQYF. The CDR3 bases are TGTGCCAGCAGTTATCAGGGGTCGACCTACGAGCAGTACTTC.

This chain joins TRBV6-1 and TRBJ2-3; D uncertain. Between the trimmed V and J ends, which lost 5 bases and 1 base, there was a span of 7 bases. CDR1 and CDR2 (germline): MNHNS, SASEGT. The CDR3 contains 13 residues. CDR3 coding DNA: TGTGCCAGCAGTTCCGTAGGCACAGATACGCAGTATTTT. Protein sequence: CASSSVGTDTQYF.

The rearrangement joins TRBV21-1 to TRBJ2-3. TRBV21-1 is termed a pseudogene. The CDR3 extends over 14 amino acids. CDR3 loop: CASSKAGGADTQYF. The CDR3 nucleotides are TGTGCCAGCAGCAAGGCAGGGGGGGCAGATACGCAGTATTTT.

The V gene is TRBV4-2, the J gene TRBJ2-3, with 13 bases matching TRBD2. V was clipped by 4 bases and J by 1 base; unmatched bases: 2. The CDR3 loop spans 16 amino acids. Germline V gene lookup returns CDR1 LGHNA and CDR2 YNFKEQ. As DNA, the CDR3 is TGTGCCAGCAGCCTTGGACTAGCGGGGGGCACAGATACGCAGTATTTT. This gives the protein CASSLGLAGGTDTQYF.

This clone was seen once. The genes are TRBV27 and TRBJ2-3; D might be TRBD2 (5 bases). V lost 4 bases and J 1 base, leaving 9 bases between the germline ends. CDR3 length: 14 amino acids. Germline V gives CDR1 MNHEY, CDR2 SMNVEV (reference sequence). The CDR3 region has the DNA TGTGCCAGCAGTTCGGGGTGGGGCACAGATACGCAGTATTTT. This codes for CASSSGWGTDTQYF.

The DNA for the CDR3 is TGTGCCAGCAGTGTGCACTACGAGCAGTACTTC. It yields the protein CASSVHYEQYF. The chain couples TRBV2 to TRBJ2-7; D unresolved. CDR1 SNHLY and CDR2 FYNNEI come from the germline V gene. Trimming removed 4 bases at V and 3 bases at J, with 4 bases between. The CDR3 has 11 residues.

This chain joins TRBV6-1 and TRBJ2-7; D ambiguous. Germline V lookup: CDR1 MNHNS, CDR2 SASEGT. CDR3 length: 14 amino acids. V was clipped by 8 bases and J by 1 base, with 15 bases between them. The DNA of the CDR3 is TGTGCCAGCGGTCAACTTGGATCATCCTACGAGCAGTACTTC. Protein: CASGQLGSSYEQYF.

The chain uses TRBV7-9 and TRBJ1-4; no definite D call. The CDR3 loop spans 14 amino acids. Trimming removed 5 bases at V and 5 bases at J, with 12 bases between. The germline gives CDR1 SEHNR, CDR2 FQNEAQ (reference sequence). For the CDR3, the DNA is TGTGCCAGCAGCCCTGATGGACGGAATGAAAAACTGTTTTTT. Its translation is CASSPDGRNEKLFF.

This chain links TRBV6-6 with TRBJ2-7; D is undetermined. Trimming shortened V by 2 bases and J by 4 bases, and 6 bases separated the two germline ends. The CDR3 length is 12 residues. CDR1 is MNHNY and CDR2 is SVGAGI in the germline V gene (reference sequence). The CDR3 sequence is CASSYGQYEQYF. CDR3 DNA: TGTGCCAGCAGTTACGGCCAATACGAGCAGTACTTC.

For the CDR3, the DNA is TGTGCCTGGACTGTGGAGAACTATAATTCACCCCTCCACTTT. It yields the protein CAWTVENYNSPLHF. The chain carries TRBV30 and TRBJ1-6, with unresolved D. Trimming removed 4 bases at V and 3 bases at J, with 10 bases between. Germline assignment: CDR1 GTSNPN and CDR2 SVGIG (reference sequence). This CDR3 is built from 14 residues.

The chain combines TRBV7-9 with TRBJ2-4; 8 positions agree with TRBD2. With V trimmed by 0 bases and J by 7 bases, 5 bases remained unmatched. CDR3 size: 15 residues. Germline CDR1 SEHNR, CDR2 FQNEAQ (reference sequence). CDR3 sequence (DNA): TGTGCCAGCAGCTTAGCAGCGGGAGCCGTGAACATTCAGTACTTC. It codes for CASSLAAGAVNIQYF.

This chain uses TRBV18 with TRBJ2-1, with 11 positions matching TRBD2. V trimming: 3 bases; J trimming: 5 bases; junction bases outside the gene matches: 3. CDR3 length: 15 residues. The germline V gene encodes CDR1 KGHSH and CDR2 LQKENI. CDR3 in amino acids: CASSPTGLADNEQFF. The CDR3 DNA is TGTGCCAGCTCACCTACGGGACTAGCGGACAATGAGCAGTTCTTC. Combining the CDR3 with reference TRBV18 and TRBJ2-1 gives the whole variable domain NAGVMQNPRHLVRRRGQEARLRCSPMKGHSHVYWYRQLPEEGLKFMVYLQKENIIDESGMPKERFSAEFPKEGPSILRIQQVVRGDSAAYFCASSPTGLADNEQFFGPGTRLTVL.

The chain is built from TRBV30 and TRBJ2-7; TRBD1 or TRBD2 may be the D gene (7 bases each). This CDR3 spans 14 amino acids. Trimming took off 8 bases at V and 0 bases at J, with 17 bases between the two ends. CDR1 and CDR2 from the germline V gene are GTSNPN and SVGIG (reference sequence). CDR3: CAAHRGGGSYEQYF. DNA for the CDR3: TGTGCCGCCCACAGGGGCGGGGGCTCCTACGAGCAGTACTTC.

This clone has only a few counts. The rearrangement links TRBV20-1 to TRBJ1-2, with D possibly being TRBD1 (6 bases). The germline CDR1 and CDR2 sequences are DFQATT and SNEGSKA (reference sequence). The CDR3 runs 8 residues. With 8 bases removed from V and 12 bases from J, the gap between germline ends came to 10 bases. The CDR3, as DNA: TGCAGTACGGGGGCGGACACCTTC. Translation gives CSTGADTF.

The chain employs TRBV28 and TRBJ1-2, with TRBD1 as a possible D gene (5 bases). V lost 5 bases, J lost 4 bases, and 11 bases lay in between. CDR1 MDHEN and CDR2 SYDVKM come from the germline V gene. This CDR3 comprises 13 residues. The CDR3: CASSPDRSYGYTF. The CDR3 DNA sequence: TGTGCCAGCAGTCCCGACAGATCCTATGGCTACACCTTC.

The J gene is TRBJ2-7, the V gene TRBV6-6, with a possible D match to TRBD1 (6 bases). The germline V gene encodes CDR1 MNHNY and CDR2 SVGAGI (reference sequence). This CDR3 region has 13 residues. V dropped 8 bases and J dropped 3 bases, with 14 bases sitting between them. The DNA of the CDR3 is TGTGCCAGCCGGGACATCACTTACTACGAGCAGTACTTC. Protein product: CASRDITYYEQYF.

This clone was found a few times. The J gene is TRBJ1-2, the V gene TRBV7-2; D not resolved. V shed 8 bases and J shed 4 bases, with 14 bases lying between them. The CDR3 contains 13 residues. Germline V gives CDR1 SGHTA, CDR2 FQGNSA. The CDR3 spells CASQDPGLYGYTF. The CDR3 DNA sequence: TGTGCCAGCCAAGATCCGGGTCTCTATGGCTACACCTTC.

The V call is TRBV5-5, the J call TRBJ2-4; 11 bases are shared with TRBD2. The junction had 9 bases not matched to a gene; V was cut back by 5 bases and J by 5 bases. Germline V CDR1 and CDR2: SGHKS, YYEKEE (reference sequence). The CDR3 is 16 residues long. In DNA, the CDR3 is TGTGCCAGCAGTAGAAACCTAGCGGGGGGTGAAAACATTCAGTACTTC. Translated: CASSRNLAGGENIQYF.

V is TRBV11-3 and J is TRBJ2-2; tentative D call: TRBD1 (5 bases). Germline loops: CDR1 SGHNT, CDR2 YENEEA. Trimming cost V 5 bases and J 5 bases, with 18 bases left between them. This CDR3 is built from 16 residues. CDR3 amino acids: CASSQLLGARTGELFF. Here the CDR3 DNA reads TGTGCCAGCAGCCAACTTTTAGGGGCGAGGACCGGGGAGCTGTTTTTT.

The chain carries TRBV19 and TRBJ1-1; TRBD1 might be the D (5 bases). Germline CDR1 LNHDA, CDR2 SQIVND (reference sequence). Trimming cost V 6 bases and J 0 bases, with 23 bases left between them. This CDR3 region has 18 residues. DNA of the CDR3: TGTGCCAGTAGCCCCCCCAGGGCGGGTTTCCTTATGAACACTGAAGCTTTCTTT. It encodes CASSPPRAGFLMNTEAFF.